The clone carrying this T cell receptor beta chain was counted only a few times. A range of KT2-to-PBMC ratios was made using fixed PBMC numbers. These data belong to a study of quantifying T cell responses using KT2 cells. Study-wide background: Reverse transcription used primers in the TCR alpha and beta constant regions. The second PCR was a qPCR stopped at a predetermined fluorescence threshold.

Trimming stripped 5 bases from V and 2 bases from J, with 9 bases between. This CDR3 is 13 amino acids long. The cDNA 3' end received a ligated oligonucleotide with a UMI. An equimolar mix of RC1.1 and RC1.2 primed the beta chain across TRBC1 and TRBC2. TCRdb re-analysed the UMI-ligation and nested PCR reads in MiXCR, keeping a single row per CDR3 protein. The repertoire includes tens of thousands of distinct CDR3 sequences, 6% to 8% of them detected once, and about 15% sits in the top ten. Sequenced: PBMCs spiked with cells of the T cell clone KT2. The chain employs TRBV12-3 or TRBV12-4 and TRBJ1-1; no reliable D call. This sequence originates from a human donor. CDR3 DNA sequence: TGTGCCAGCAGTCAGGCGTTTAACACTGAAGCTTTCTTT. Its translation: CASSQAFNTEAFF.